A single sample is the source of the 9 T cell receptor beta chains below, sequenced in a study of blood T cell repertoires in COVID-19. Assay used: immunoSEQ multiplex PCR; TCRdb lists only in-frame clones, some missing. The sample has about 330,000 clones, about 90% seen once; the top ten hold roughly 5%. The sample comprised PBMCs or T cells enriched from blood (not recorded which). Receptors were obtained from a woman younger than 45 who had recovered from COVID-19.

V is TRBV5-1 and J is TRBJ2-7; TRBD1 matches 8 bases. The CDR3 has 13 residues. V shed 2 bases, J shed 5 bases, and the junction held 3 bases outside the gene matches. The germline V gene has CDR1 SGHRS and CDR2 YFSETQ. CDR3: CASSFGQGDEQYF. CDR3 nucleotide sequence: TGCGCCAGCAGCTTCGGACAGGGTGACGAGCAGTACTTC.

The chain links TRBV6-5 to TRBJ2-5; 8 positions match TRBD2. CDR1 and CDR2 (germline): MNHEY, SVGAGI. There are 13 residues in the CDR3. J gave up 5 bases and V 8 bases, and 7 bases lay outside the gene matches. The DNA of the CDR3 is TGTGCCAGCGACCCGGGGGGGTGGGAGACCCAGTACTTC. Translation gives CASDPGGWETQYF.

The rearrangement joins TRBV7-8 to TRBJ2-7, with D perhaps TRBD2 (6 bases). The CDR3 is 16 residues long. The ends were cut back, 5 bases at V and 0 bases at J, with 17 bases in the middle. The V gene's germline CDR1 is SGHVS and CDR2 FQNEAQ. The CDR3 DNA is TGTGCCAGCAGCATTGGGACTGCCCCGAGCTCCTACGAGCAGTACTTC. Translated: CASSIGTAPSSYEQYF.

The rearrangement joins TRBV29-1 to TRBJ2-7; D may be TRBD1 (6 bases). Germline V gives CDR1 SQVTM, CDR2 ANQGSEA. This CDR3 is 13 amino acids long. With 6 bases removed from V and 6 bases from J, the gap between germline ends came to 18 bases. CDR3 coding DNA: TGCAGCGTCCTACAGGGCCCCAACAGCGAGCAGTACTTC. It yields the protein CSVLQGPNSEQYF.

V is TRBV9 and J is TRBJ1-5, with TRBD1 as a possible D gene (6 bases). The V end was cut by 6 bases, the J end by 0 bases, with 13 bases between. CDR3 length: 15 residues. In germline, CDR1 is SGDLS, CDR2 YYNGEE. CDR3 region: CASNPEGVSNQPQHF. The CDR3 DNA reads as TGTGCCAGCAACCCCGAGGGGGTTAGCAATCAGCCCCAGCATTTT.

CDR3 residues: CASSSARLSNQPQHF. The CDR3 nucleotides are TGTGCCAGTAGTTCCGCCCGACTAAGCAATCAGCCCCAGCATTTT. J is TRBJ1-5 and V is TRBV19; D not certain. Trimming left V 5 bases short and J 1 base short, with 12 bases between. This CDR3 is 15 amino acids long. Germline-derived CDR1 and CDR2 are LNHDA and SQIVND (reference sequence). The full variable domain, its missing parts supplied by reference TRBV19 and TRBJ1-5, is DGGITQSPKYLFRKEGQNVTLSCEQNLNHDAMYWYRQDPGQGLRLIYYSQIVNDFQKGDIAEGYSVSREKKESFPLTVTSAQKNPTAFYLCASSSARLSNQPQHFGDGTRLSIL.

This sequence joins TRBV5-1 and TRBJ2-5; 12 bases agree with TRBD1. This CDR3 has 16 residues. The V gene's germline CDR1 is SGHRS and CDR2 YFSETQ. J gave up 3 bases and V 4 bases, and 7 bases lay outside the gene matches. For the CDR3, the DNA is TGCGCCAGCAGCCCGGGGACAGGGGGCGGAGAAGAGACCCAGTACTTC. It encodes CASSPGTGGGEETQYF.

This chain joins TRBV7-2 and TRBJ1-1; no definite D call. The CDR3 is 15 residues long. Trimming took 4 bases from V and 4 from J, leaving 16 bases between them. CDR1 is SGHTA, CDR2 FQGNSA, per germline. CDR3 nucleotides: TGTGCCAGCAGCTCCGCATCCAGGTTAAGCACTGAAGCTTTCTTT. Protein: CASSSASRLSTEAFF.

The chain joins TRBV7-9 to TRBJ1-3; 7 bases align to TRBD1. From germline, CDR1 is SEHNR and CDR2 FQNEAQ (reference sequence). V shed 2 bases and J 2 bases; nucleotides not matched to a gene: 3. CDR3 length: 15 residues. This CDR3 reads CASSLRGQTGNTIYF. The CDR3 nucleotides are TGTGCCAGCAGCTTAAGGGGGCAGACTGGAAACACCATATATTTT.